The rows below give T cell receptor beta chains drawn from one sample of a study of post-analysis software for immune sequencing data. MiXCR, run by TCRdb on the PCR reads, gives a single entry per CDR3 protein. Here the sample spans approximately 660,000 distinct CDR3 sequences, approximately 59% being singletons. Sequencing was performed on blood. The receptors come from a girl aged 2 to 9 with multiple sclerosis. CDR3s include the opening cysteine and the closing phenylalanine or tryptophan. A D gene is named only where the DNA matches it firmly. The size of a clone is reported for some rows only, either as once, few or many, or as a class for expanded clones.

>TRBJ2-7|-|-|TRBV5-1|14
TGCGCCAGCAGCTTGTATCAGGGAAGCAACGAGCAGTACTTC
CASSLYQGSNEQYF
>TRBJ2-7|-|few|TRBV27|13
TGTGCCAGCATGGTGGTAGGAACTCCCGAGCAGTACTTC
CASMVVGTPEQYF
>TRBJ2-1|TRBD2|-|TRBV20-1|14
TGCAGTGCTCCTCCACTAGCGTCTTCGAATGAGCAGTTCTTC
CSAPPLASSNEQFF
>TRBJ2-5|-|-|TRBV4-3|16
TGCGCCAGCAGCCAAGTTACCGGGCACCAGAAAGAGACCCAGTACTTC
CASSQVTGHQKETQYF
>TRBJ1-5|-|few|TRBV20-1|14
TGCAGTGCTAGAGATAAGTCAGGGGATCAGCCCCAGCATTTT
CSARDKSGDQPQHF
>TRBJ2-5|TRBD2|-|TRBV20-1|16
TGCAGTGCTAGAGTCCCGGGAGGTAGCGGGAGTGAGACCCAGTACTTC
CSARVPGGSGSETQYF
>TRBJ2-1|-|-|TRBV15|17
TGTGCCACCAGCAGAGATGAAGGGGCGGGGAGGTACAATGAGCAGTTCTTC
CATSRDEGAGRYNEQFF
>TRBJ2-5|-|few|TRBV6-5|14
TGTGCCAGCAGTTACGATGGATGGGCAGAGACCCAGTACTTC
CASSYDGWAETQYF
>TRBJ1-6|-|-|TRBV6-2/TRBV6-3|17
TGTGCCAGCAGTCCCATACAGGGTTTCGCCTATAATTCACCCCTCCACTTT
CASSPIQGFAYNSPLHF
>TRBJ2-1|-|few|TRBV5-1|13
TGCGCCAGCAGCTTGGTCTCGGGCACTGAGCAGTTCTTC
CASSLVSGTEQFF
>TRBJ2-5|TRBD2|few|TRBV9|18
TGTGCCAGCAGCGTAGTAGGTCTAGCGGGGGGGATACAAGAGACCCAGTACTTC
CASSVVGLAGGIQETQYF
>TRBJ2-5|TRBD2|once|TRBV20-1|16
TGCAGTGCTAGAGCCCCGTGGGTAGCGGGAGATAATGAGCAGTACTTC
CSARAPWVAGDNEQYF
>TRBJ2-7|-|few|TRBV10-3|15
TGTGCCATCAGTGAGTCGGGAAGCAGGGGTAGCGGGCAGTACTTC
CAISESGSRGSGQYF
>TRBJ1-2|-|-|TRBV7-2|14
TGTGCCAGCGGAAACCCGGGCCAGAATTATGGCTACACCTTC
CASGNPGQNYGYTF
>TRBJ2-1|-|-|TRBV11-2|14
TGTGCCAGCAAGGTGACTAGCAGGGGCAATGAGCAGTTCTTC
CASKVTSRGNEQFF
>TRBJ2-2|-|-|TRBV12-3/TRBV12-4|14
TGTGCCAGCAGCGCTCGGGTGAGGGACGGGGAGCTGTTTTTT
CASSARVRDGELFF
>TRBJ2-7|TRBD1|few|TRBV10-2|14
TGCGCCAGCAGCGCGGACAGGGGGACCTACGAGCAGTACTTC
CASSADRGTYEQYF
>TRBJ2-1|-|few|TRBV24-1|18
TGTGCCACCAGTGATTTGCATGCAGGGGCCAGCTCCTACAATGAGCAGTTCTTC
CATSDLHAGASSYNEQFF
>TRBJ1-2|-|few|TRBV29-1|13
TGCAGCGTTCGACAGCTCCGGGGGTATGGCTACACCTTC
CSVRQLRGYGYTF
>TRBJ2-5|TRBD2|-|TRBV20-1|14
TGCAGTGTTGTTAGCGGGGGGCTGGGAGAGACCCAGTACTTC
CSVVSGGLGETQYF
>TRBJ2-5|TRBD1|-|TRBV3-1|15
TGTGCCAGCAGCCAAGAGTGGGACAGGGGCGAGACCCAGTACTTC
CASSQEWDRGETQYF
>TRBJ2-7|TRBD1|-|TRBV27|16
TGTGCCAGCAGCAGCCTCGACAGGGGTAAATCCTACGAGCAGTACTTC
CASSSLDRGKSYEQYF
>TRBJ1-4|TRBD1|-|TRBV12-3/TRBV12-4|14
TGTGCCAGCAGTCGTCGACAGGGGGGCGAAAAACTGTTTTTT
CASSRRQGGEKLFF
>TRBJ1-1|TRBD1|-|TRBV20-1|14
TGCAGTGCTAGATCGGGACAGGGGAACACTGAAGCTTTCTTT
CSARSGQGNTEAFF
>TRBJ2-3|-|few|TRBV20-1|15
TGCAGTGTTGTCCCTTTTAGCGGACTCACAGATACGCAGTATTTT
CSVVPFSGLTDTQYF
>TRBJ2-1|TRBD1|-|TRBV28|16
TGTGCCAGCAGTGCCTCGACAGGGGAGAATCACAATGAGCAGTTCTTC
CASSASTGENHNEQFF
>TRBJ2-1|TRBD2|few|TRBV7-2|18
TGTGCCAGCAACCTAGGGGTAGGACTAGCGGGAGGCTACAATGAGCAGTTCTTC
CASNLGVGLAGGYNEQFF
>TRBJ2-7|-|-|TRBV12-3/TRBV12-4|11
TGTGCCAGCAGTACCTACTACGAGCAGTACTTC
CASSTYYEQYF
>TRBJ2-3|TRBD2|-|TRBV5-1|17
TGCGCCAGCAGCGGCGGGACTAGCGGGAGGGGCTCAGATACGCAGTATTTT
CASSGGTSGRGSDTQYF
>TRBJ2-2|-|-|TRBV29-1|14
TGCAGCGTTGGAGTCCAGTCCCAGACCGGGGAGCTGTTTTTT
CSVGVQSQTGELFF
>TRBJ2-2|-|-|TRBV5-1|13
TGCGCCAGCAGCTTTCGGACGGAGGGGGAGCTGTTTTTT
CASSFRTEGELFF
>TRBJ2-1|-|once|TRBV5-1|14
TGCGCCAGCAGCCCCTTGGGGGGAGTAAATGAGCAGTTCTTC
CASSPLGGVNEQFF
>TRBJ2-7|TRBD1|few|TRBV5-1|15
TGCGCCAGCCGAACCTGGACAGGGCCCTCCTACGAGCAGTACTTC
CASRTWTGPSYEQYF
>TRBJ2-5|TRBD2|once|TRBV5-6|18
TGTGCCAGCAGCTTGAAGTGGCGACTAGCGGGAGAGGCAGAGACCCAGTACTTC
CASSLKWRLAGEAETQYF
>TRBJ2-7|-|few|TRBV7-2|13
TGTGCCAGCAGCTTAGTGGCCGCCAATGAGCAGTACTTC
CASSLVAANEQYF
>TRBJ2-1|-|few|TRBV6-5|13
TGTGCCAGCAGCCCACCGGCTGGCGGAAGGCAGTTCTTC
CASSPPAGGRQFF
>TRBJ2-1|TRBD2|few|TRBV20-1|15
TGCAGTGCTAGAGTAGCGGGAGTAATCCACAATGAGCAGTTCTTC
CSARVAGVIHNEQFF
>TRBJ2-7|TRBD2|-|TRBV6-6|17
TGTGCCAGCAGTTACGGCCTAGCGGGAGGAGGAGTTTACGAGCAGTACTTC
CASSYGLAGGGVYEQYF
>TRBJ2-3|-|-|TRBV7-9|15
TGTGCCAGTAGCTTAGGTGCGGGACCGTCAGATACGCAGTATTTT
CASSLGAGPSDTQYF
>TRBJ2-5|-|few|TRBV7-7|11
TGTGCCAGCGCGAGTGGAGAGACCCAGTACTTC
CASASGETQYF
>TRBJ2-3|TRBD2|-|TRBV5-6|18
TGTGCCAGCAGCTTTTCCAGCGGGGGGTTCGCTAGCACAGATACGCAGTATTTT
CASSFSSGGFASTDTQYF
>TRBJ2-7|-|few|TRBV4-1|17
TGCGCCAGCGCCCGGGTATTATTTGGCCCCAGCTCCTACGAGCAGTACTTC
CASARVLFGPSSYEQYF
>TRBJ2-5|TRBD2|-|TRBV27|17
TGTGCCAGCAGTTTATCCCCGGGACTAGCGGGGCTAAATGAGCAGTACTTC
CASSLSPGLAGLNEQYF
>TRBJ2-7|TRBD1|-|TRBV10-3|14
TGTGCCACCGGGGTGACAGGGGGCGGGTACGAGCAGTACTTC
CATGVTGGGYEQYF
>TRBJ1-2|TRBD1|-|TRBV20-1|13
TGCAGTGCCCTACCCAGGACAGGTTATGGCTACACCTTC
CSALPRTGYGYTF
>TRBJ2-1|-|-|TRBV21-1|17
TGTGCCAGCAGAAAATCCGGGGGGCAGGAGCCTTACAATGGGCAGTTCTTC
CASRKSGGQEPYNGQFF
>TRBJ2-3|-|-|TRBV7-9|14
TGTGCCAGCAGCCCTAACCCTAGCACAGATACGCAGTATTTT
CASSPNPSTDTQYF
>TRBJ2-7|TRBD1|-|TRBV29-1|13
TGCAGCGTTGGCCCGACAGGGGATAACGAGCAGTACTTC
CSVGPTGDNEQYF
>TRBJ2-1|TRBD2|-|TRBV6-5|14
TGTGCCAGCAGTTATAAGCGGGAGGGCATTGAGCAGTTCTTC
CASSYKREGIEQFF
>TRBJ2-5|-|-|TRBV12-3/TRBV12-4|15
TGTGCCAGCATCCTAACGGGACACCTAAAAGAGACCCAGTACTTC
CASILTGHLKETQYF
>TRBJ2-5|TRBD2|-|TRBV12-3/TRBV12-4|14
TGTGCCAGCAGTCCCCGGGAGGGGCTGGAGACCCAGTACTTC
CASSPREGLETQYF